This is a list of T cell receptor beta chains from one sample in a study of T-cell memory formation after mild COVID-19. TCRdb redid the calling of the 5' RACE reads with MiXCR, one entry per CDR3 protein. The sample lists 110,000 or so distinct CDR3 sequences, 20% to 25% occurring once. Sequencing was done on a sample of PBMCs or a T cell subset sorted from them (not recorded which). These receptors came from a man younger than 35 who had mild COVID-19 (a few samples of this study predate the infection). Cell type and time point are not known. The CDR3 runs from the conserved cysteine through the conserved F or W. The D gene is left open where the match is weak. Where a row states a size, it is once, few, many or the class of an expanded clone; other rows omit it.

TRBJ2-1 TRBD2 TRBV12-3/TRBV12-4 few CASSLKGGGIYNEQFF TGTGCCAGCAGTTTAAAGGGCGGGGGGATATACAATGAGCAGTTCTTC
TRBJ2-2 . TRBV21-1 . CASSKLLAPGRDGELFF TGTGCCAGCAGCAAACTGCTCGCTCCCGGGAGGGACGGGGAGCTGTTTTTT
TRBJ2-3 . TRBV7-9 few CASSMDPTDTQYF TGTGCCAGCAGCATGGACCCCACAGATACGCAGTATTTT
TRBJ1-5 . TRBV7-2 few CASSFWYGESQHF TGTGCCAGCAGCTTTTGGTATGGTGAATCCCAGCATTTT
TRBJ1-1 TRBD1 TRBV11-2 medium-sized CASSSPGGTARNTEAFF TGTGCCAGCAGCTCCCCAGGGGGTACGGCAAGGAACACTGAAGCTTTCTTT
TRBJ2-6 . TRBV11-2 . CASSSYMPGPHSGANVLTF TGTGCCAGCAGCTCGTATATGCCGGGACCGCACTCTGGGGCCAACGTCCTGACTTTC
TRBJ2-1 TRBD1 TRBV12-3/TRBV12-4 few CASSLLQGAHEQFF TGTGCCAGCAGTTTACTTCAGGGGGCACATGAGCAGTTCTTC
TRBJ2-1 . TRBV27 . CASSPPGVYNEQFF TGTGCCAGCAGTCCCCCGGGGGTCTACAATGAGCAGTTCTTC
TRBJ1-4 . TRBV4-2 few CASSQSRVEKLFF TGTGCCAGCAGCCAGAGTCGGGTTGAAAAACTGTTTTTT
TRBJ2-5 . TRBV7-6 few CASSLGRGEVETQYF TGTGCCAGCAGCTTAGGGAGGGGCGAGGTAGAGACCCAGTACTTC
TRBJ2-7 . TRBV7-9 . CASSPPPPSVVYEQYF TGTGCCAGCAGCCCCCCCCCGCCTAGCGTAGTCTACGAGCAGTACTTC
TRBJ1-2 . TRBV7-2 few CASTAHRWTRRRYGYTF TGTGCCAGCACCGCTCACAGGTGGACCAGGCGACGCTATGGCTACACCTTC
TRBJ2-2 . TRBV7-9 . CASSLRVVSGELFF TGTGCCAGCAGCTTACGTGTGGTTTCCGGGGAGCTGTTTTTT
TRBJ2-3 TRBD2 TRBV7-2 . CASSLPRRPSGADTQYF TGTGCCAGCAGCTTACCCCGCCGACCGAGCGGGGCAGATACGCAGTATTTT
TRBJ2-1 TRBD2 TRBV5-1 few CASSLGLAVADEQFF TGCGCCAGCAGCTTGGGACTAGCGGTGGCGGATGAGCAGTTCTTC
TRBJ1-2 . TRBV27 . CASSFTDRYYGYTF TGTGCCAGCAGCTTCACAGACAGATACTATGGCTACACCTTC
TRBJ2-7 TRBD1 TRBV12-3/TRBV12-4 . CASSFLQGAYEQYF TGTGCCAGCAGTTTTTTACAGGGGGCCTACGAGCAGTACTTC
TRBJ1-1 . TRBV4-3 few CASSQGLGGVGEAFF TGCGCCAGCAGCCAAGGATTAGGTGGAGTTGGTGAAGCTTTCTTT
TRBJ2-1 . TRBV12-3/TRBV12-4 . CASTRQGGGSYNEQFF TGTGCCAGCACAAGACAGGGAGGAGGGTCCTACAATGAGCAGTTCTTC
TRBJ2-3 TRBD1 TRBV7-9 few CASSLDEDRGTDTQYF TGTGCCAGCAGCTTGGATGAAGACAGGGGCACAGATACGCAGTATTTT
TRBJ2-1 . TRBV9 . CASSVGIYNEQFF TGTGCCAGCAGCGTGGGGATCTACAATGAGCAGTTCTTC
TRBJ1-3 TRBD1 TRBV7-9 . CASSATRRTGGAFGNTIYF TGTGCCAGCAGCGCTACGCGACGTACAGGGGGCGCCTTTGGAAACACCATATATTTT
TRBJ2-1 . TRBV11-2 few CASSSTWNEQFF TGTGCCAGCAGTTCCACTTGGAATGAGCAGTTCTTC
TRBJ2-2 . TRBV7-6 few CASSSPESQGGLFF TGTGCCAGCAGCTCCCCCGAGTCGCAGGGTGGGCTGTTTTTT
TRBJ2-3 TRBD1 TRBV7-9 . CASSLVGQVADTQYF TGTGCCAGCAGCTTAGTGGGACAGGTAGCAGATACGCAGTATTTT
TRBJ2-1 . TRBV6-5 few CASSYGGTVGEQFF TGTGCCAGCAGTTACGGGGGGACCGTTGGGGAGCAGTTCTTC
TRBJ1-5 . TRBV12-3/TRBV12-4 . CASTSTGNQPQHF TGTGCCAGCACCTCCACGGGCAATCAGCCCCAGCATTTT
TRBJ2-5 TRBD2 TRBV11-2 few CASSLDSERGYQETQYF TGTGCCAGCAGCTTAGATTCCGAGCGGGGGTACCAAGAGACCCAGTACTTC
TRBJ2-3 . TRBV7-9 . CASSPPGGASTDTQYF TGTGCCAGCAGCCCACCGGGGGGCGCCAGCACAGATACGCAGTATTTT
TRBJ2-7 . TRBV7-9 few CASSYQGGPYEQYF TGTGCCAGCAGCTACCAGGGGGGTCCCTACGAGCAGTACTTC